Sequencing of this T cell receptor (beta chain) was carried out in a study of identical twins. There are a few counts of this clonotype. Its antigen is not known. The ends were cut back, 4 bases at V and 0 bases at J, with 14 bases in the middle. This CDR3 comprises 16 residues. In germline, CDR1 is SGHKS, CDR2 YYEKEE (reference sequence). Study-level points and caveats: Diverse VJ usage suggested most zero-insertion clonotypes were not invariant T cells.

Unique molecular identifiers were present on cDNA, and template switching added a universal primer site. Each CDR3 protein is one row after TCRdb ran MiXCR on the 5' RACE reads. This table has about 340,000 distinct CDR3 sequences, approximately 8.7% appearing once. The chain has TRBV5-5 and TRBJ2-1; the D gene is possibly TRBD2 (5 bases). The clonotype comes from a woman aged 45-59 years in good health. The sample comprised naive T cells sorted from blood. CDR3 nucleotide sequence: TGTGCCAGCAGCGGAGGAATCGTTGTCTCCTACAATGAGCAGTTCTTC. Its protein product is CASSGGIVVSYNEQFF.